Sequencing of this T cell receptor beta chain was carried out in a study of cytomegalovirus exposure and HLA in healthy donors. Findings and caveats of the study: The number of N-insertions in an Asian-associated ancestry cluster was reportedly below the roughly 670-donor mean in a later analysis. In a later analysis, HLA-C alleles had the fewest associated TCRs, DRB1 alleles the most. Most TCR beta V segments were productive about 87% or about 30% of the time in an earlier analysis.

Trimming removed 5 bases from V and 1 base from J, with 15 bases in between. Germline V lookup: CDR1 MDHEN, CDR2 SYDVKM. There are 16 residues in the CDR3. Comments on this clone: What it binds is not known.

This PCR relied on a set of 60 Vbeta primers and 13 Jbeta primers. Per the study methods: In a later analysis, of some 80 million unique beta chains, 9 million to 11 million appeared in at least two donors. The table came from immunoSEQ multiplex PCR; TCRdb's copy has only in-frame clones and leaves some out. V and J calls and clone size are copied from that table; D and trimming were computed from the DNA. Found here are 200,000 to 250,000 clones, 65% to 90% of them singletons; the top ten hold around 1.4%. The sequenced sample was PBMCs. The clonotype comes from a girl aged 10 to 17 in good health and CMV-seronegative. This sequence joins TRBV28 and TRBJ2-4, with a weak D call TRBD1 (6 bases). The CDR3 DNA follows: TGTGCCAGCAGTCCTACAGGGCTCGGGGCCAAAAACATTCAGTACTTC. Its protein product is CASSPTGLGAKNIQYF.